This TCR beta chain was captured by sequencing in a study of immune heterogeneity within non-small cell lung tumors. Study-level results: Between one patient and another, high-frequency T-cell receptor beta clonotypes were largely distinct. Multiple tumor sites within a patient showed recurrence of identical dominant CDR3 beta clonotypes; site-unique high-frequency clones were present as well.

Bulk tumor genomic DNA, 450 to 750 ng per sample, was the template. Spaced far apart, several biopsies were taken from each primary tumor during surgery. Enrolled individuals presented with untreated, newly diagnosed non-small cell lung cancer and received curative surgery. In a multiplex PCR, 32 V and 13 J primers amplified TCR beta CDR3. TCRdb independently ran MiXCR on the multiplex PCR reads; one entry per CDR3 protein. The data show approximately 9,500 distinct CDR3 sequences, around 27% seen once. Per the germline V gene, CDR1 is ENHRY and CDR2 is SYGVKD. The CDR3 is made up of 15 amino acids. V was shortened by 3 bases and J by 0 bases, with 9 bases between the two germline ends. This clonotype is classed as medium-sized. Its cognate antigen is unknown.

This TCR came from a woman aged 45-65 years with non-small cell lung cancer. The chain uses TRBV10-3 and TRBJ1-3; no firm D call. The source material was lung tumor tissue. The CDR3 nucleotides are TGTGCCATCAGTGATAAGGAAAACTCTGGAAACACCATATATTTT. It is translated as CAISDKENSGNTIYF.